Presented here are 15 T cell receptor beta chains from one specimen sequenced in a study of blood T cell repertoires in COVID-19 (dated by TCRdb to 2020 to 2021). Receptors were amplified or captured by the immunoSEQ multiplex PCR assay. TCRdb provides this immuneACCESS table in a form limited to in-frame rearrangements. Some clones are lacking; in checked studies, under half of them reflect an unresolved V gene, and why the rest are absent is not known. In all, the sample holds approximately 91,000 clones, and about four fifths of those were seen once. The top ten constitute less than 25% of the sample. Sequenced input: peripheral blood. These receptor sequences come from a man in his sixties or seventies with acute or convalescent COVID-19.

This clone has a single count. The chain has TRBV15 and TRBJ2-1, with 12 bases aligning to TRBD2. The CDR3 spans 16 residues. With 3 bases clipped from V and 3 bases from J, the junction kept 3 bases outside the gene matches. CDR1 and CDR2 (germline): LNHNV, YYDKDF (reference sequence). CDR3 nucleotide sequence: TGTGCCACCAGCAGTAGACTAGCGGGAGTCTACAATGAGCAGTTCTTC. Its protein product is CATSSRLAGVYNEQFF. Full variable domain (remainder filled in from reference TRBV15 and TRBJ2-1): DAMVIQNPRYQVTQFGKPVTLSCSQTLNHNVMYWYQQKSSQAPKLLFHYYDKDFNNEADTPDNFQSRRPNTSFCFLDIRSPGLGDTAMYLCATSSRLAGVYNEQFFGPGTRLTVL.

The rearrangement links TRBV6-5 to TRBJ2-7; TRBD1 agrees at 8 bases. The CDR3 has 14 amino acids. With 2 bases clipped from V and 7 bases from J, the junction kept 7 bases outside the gene matches. Germline CDR1 and CDR2: MNHEY and SVGAGI. The CDR3 DNA is TGTGCCAGCAGTTACCAGGGGGCAACAGGGGAGCAGTACTTC. It yields the protein CASSYQGATGEQYF.

This clone was picked up a small number of times. The V and J genes are TRBV4-2 and TRBJ2-7; D is perhaps TRBD2 (5 bases). Germline loops: CDR1 LGHNA, CDR2 YNFKEQ. Between the trimmed V and J ends, which lost 1 base and 0 bases, there was a span of 13 bases. The CDR3 is 16 residues long. CDR3 in amino acids: CASSQGGGLSSYEQYF. CDR3 in DNA: TGTGCCAGCAGCCAAGGTGGCGGGTTAAGCTCCTACGAGCAGTACTTC.

V gene TRBV5-1 combines with J gene TRBJ2-5, with D perhaps TRBD1 (6 bases). Trimming removed 3 bases at V and 5 bases at J, with 8 bases between. The CDR3 sequence is 12 residues long. The germline V gene encodes CDR1 SGHRS and CDR2 YFSETQ. This CDR3 is CASSSRGETQYF. CDR3 DNA: TGCGCCAGCAGCTCGAGGGGGGAGACCCAGTACTTC.

The chain employs TRBV29-1 and TRBJ2-2; no clear D. The CDR3 sequence is 14 residues long. The V end was cut by 0 bases, the J end by 5 bases, with 10 bases between. Germline CDR1 and CDR2: SQVTM and ANQGSEA. The CDR3 here is CSVEEATWTGELFF. DNA for the CDR3: TGCAGCGTTGAAGAGGCCACGTGGACCGGGGAGCTGTTTTTT.

The chain couples TRBV10-3 to TRBJ2-1; weak D call: TRBD2 (5 bases). Germline V gene data show CDR1 as ENHRY and CDR2 as SYGVKD. The CDR3 loop spans 15 amino acids. V gave up 10 bases and J gave up 1 base, with 17 bases separating them. In DNA, the CDR3 is TGTGCCACCCAAGCGGAGCTTAGGTCCTACAATGAGCAGTTCTTC. This sequence encodes CATQAELRSYNEQFF.

V is TRBV7-2 and J is TRBJ1-6; D uncertain. The germline gives CDR1 SGHTA, CDR2 FQGNSA. The CDR3 length is 11 residues. V gave up 6 bases and J gave up 10 bases, with 7 bases separating them. The CDR3 spells CASRLGSPLHF. The CDR3 DNA follows: TGTGCCAGCAGACTAGGGTCACCCCTCCACTTT. Supplemented by reference TRBV7-2 and TRBJ1-6, the full variable domain reads GAGVSQSPSNKVTEKGKDVELRCDPISGHTALYWYRQSLGQGLEFLIYFQGNSAPDKSGLPSDRFSAERTGGSVSTLTIQRTQQEDSAVYLCASRLGSPLHFGNGTRLTVT.

The V and J genes are TRBV28 and TRBJ2-1; D not resolved. The CDR3 is made up of 13 amino acids. The V and J ends lost 3 bases and 5 bases respectively, with 8 bases between them. Germline V lookup: CDR1 MDHEN, CDR2 SYDVKM. The CDR3 DNA sequence: TGTGCCAGCAGTTTGAGGCCTGACAATGAGCAGTTCTTC. This sequence encodes CASSLRPDNEQFF.

This chain joins TRBV11-3 and TRBJ2-1; D may be TRBD2 (6 bases). The CDR3 sequence is 15 residues long. Germline CDR1 is SGHNT and CDR2 is YENEEA. Trimming shortened V by 5 bases and J by 9 bases, and 20 bases separated the two germline ends. The CDR3 DNA sequence: TGTGCCAGCAGCCGCGGGGAGGACCTCTATAGTGAGCAGTTCTTC. The encoded protein is CASSRGEDLYSEQFF.

This chain joins TRBV5-1 and TRBJ1-4, with TRBD1 matching over 9 bases. This CDR3 has 14 residues. Germline values: CDR1 SGHRS, CDR2 YFSETQ. J gave up 7 bases and V 4 bases, and 5 bases lay outside the gene matches. Here the CDR3 reads CASSLQGASEKLFF. In DNA form, the CDR3 reads TGCGCCAGCAGCCTACAGGGGGCCAGTGAAAAACTGTTTTTT.

This clone appeared a single time. The genes are TRBV5-1 and TRBJ2-5, with D possibly matching TRBD1 (5 bases). This CDR3 contains 14 residues. Germline V gene lookup returns CDR1 SGHRS and CDR2 YFSETQ. V dropped 1 base and J dropped 2 bases, with 9 bases sitting between them. The CDR3 protein is CASSLTGTQETQYF. CDR3 bases: TGCGCCAGCAGCTTGACAGGTACACAAGAGACCCAGTACTTC.

This clone has more than one count but fewer than ten. In DNA, the CDR3 is TGTGCCAGTAGTAGGGCAGGGAATCAGCCCCAGCATTTT. Translating gives CASSRAGNQPQHF. The chain is built from TRBV19 and TRBJ1-5; possible D gene TRBD1, 5 bases. Trimming left V 4 bases short and J 4 bases short, with 8 bases between. The CDR3 runs to 13 residues. Germline lookup yields CDR1 LNHDA and CDR2 SQIVND (reference sequence).

As concerns this clone: At one boundary the junction diverges from the germline segment, which might be a read error. The chain uses TRBV7-8 and TRBJ2-1, with D unresolved. This CDR3 has 14 residues. Germline CDR1 SGHVS, CDR2 FQNEAQ. CDR3 sequence: CASSFLTVYNGQFF. The CDR3 DNA reads TGTGCCAGCAGCTTCTTGACTGTCTACAATGGGCAGTTCTTC.

The chain combines TRBV6-5 with TRBJ2-2; perhaps TRBD2 as D (5 bases). The V gene lost 6 bases and the J gene lost 10 bases, with 18 bases spanning the gap. Germline assignment: CDR1 MNHEY and CDR2 SVGAGI. There are 14 residues in the CDR3. Here the CDR3 reads CASSLLGAPEELFF. DNA of the CDR3: TGTGCCAGCAGCCTACTAGGAGCTCCAGAGGAGCTGTTTTTT.

The chain recombines TRBV18 with TRBJ2-3; 8 positions match TRBD1. This CDR3 comprises 15 residues. CDR1 is KGHSH, CDR2 LQKENI, per germline. The junction had 9 bases not matched to a gene; V was cut back by 6 bases and J by 4 bases. The CDR3 sequence is CASSPRTGSPDTQYF. CDR3 bases: TGTGCCAGCTCCCCCCGGACAGGGTCGCCAGATACGCAGTATTTT.